This TCR beta chain was profiled in a study of response to subunit inactivated influenza vaccine. General study findings and limits: Each seasonal influenza vaccination recruits few new T cells, the authors suggested.

This CDR3 spans 16 amino acids. Trimming removed 1 base at V and 0 bases at J, with 14 bases between. CDR1 is SQVTM and CDR2 is ANQGSEA in the germline V gene. TCRdb used MiXCR to reprocess the RT-PCR reads, holding one entry per CDR3 protein. The sample includes around 790,000 distinct CDR3 sequences, about 20% of them seen just once. This clonotype was counted ten times or more. Its antigen is unidentified. The sequencing here drew on PBMCs from blood, taken 4 to 6 days after vaccination. This rearrangement joins TRBV29-1 to TRBJ2-3; D possibly corresponds to TRBD1 (6 bases). This sequence originates from a man in his fifties or sixties who received an inactivated influenza vaccine. The CDR3 DNA sequence: TGCAGCGTTGAAGTGGGCCGGGACACAAGCACAGATACGCAGTATTTT. This codes for CSVEVGRDTSTDTQYF.